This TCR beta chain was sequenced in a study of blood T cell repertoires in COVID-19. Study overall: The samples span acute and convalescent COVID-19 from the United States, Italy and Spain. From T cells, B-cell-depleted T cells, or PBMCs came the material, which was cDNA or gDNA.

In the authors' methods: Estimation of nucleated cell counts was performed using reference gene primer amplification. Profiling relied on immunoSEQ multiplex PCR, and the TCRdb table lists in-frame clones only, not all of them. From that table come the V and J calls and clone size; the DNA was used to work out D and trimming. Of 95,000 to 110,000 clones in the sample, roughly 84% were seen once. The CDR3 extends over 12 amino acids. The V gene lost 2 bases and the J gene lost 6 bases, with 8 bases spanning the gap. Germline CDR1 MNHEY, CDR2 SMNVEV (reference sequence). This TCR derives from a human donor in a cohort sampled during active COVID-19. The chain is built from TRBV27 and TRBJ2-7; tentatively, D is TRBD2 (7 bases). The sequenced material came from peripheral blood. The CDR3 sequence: CASSLRGGEQYF. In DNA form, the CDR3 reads TGTGCCAGCAGTTTAAGGGGGGGCGAGCAGTACTTC.